Presented here are 3 T cell receptor beta chains from one specimen sequenced in a study of memory CD4+ T cells and cytomegalovirus serostatus. Profiled with immunoSEQ multiplex PCR; TCRdb holds only in-frame clones, not every one. The sample contains under 35,000 clones, about 76% of which appear only once. The sort gate was single viable CD3+CD4+CD8-CD45RO+ cells for memory CD4+ T cells. Sequencing input: memory CD4+ T cells from blood. These receptors all stem from an adult in good health and CMV-seronegative. Some clones in this sample may be carry-over from other donors' samples.

This clone was observed a few times. The chain couples TRBV15 to TRBJ2-2; a possible D gene is TRBD1 (5 bases). CDR1 and CDR2 from the germline V gene are LNHNV and YYDKDF (reference sequence). Trimming removed 0 bases at V and 6 bases at J, with 8 bases between. CDR3 size: 14 residues. CDR3: CATSRDRVAGELFF. The CDR3 bases are TGTGCCACCAGCAGAGACAGGGTTGCCGGGGAGCTGTTTTTT.

The table lists this clone with a count of one. The genes are TRBV11-3 and TRBJ1-2, with 9 bases aligning to TRBD1. Per germline, CDR1 SGHNT and CDR2 YENEEA. The length of the CDR3 is 16 residues. The V gene end was trimmed by 5 bases and the J gene end by 6 bases; junction bases not matched to a gene: 13. The CDR3 nucleotides read TGTGCCAGCAGCCCTGGACAGGGGCCGGGTGTGGATGGCTACACCTTC. This gives the protein CASSPGQGPGVDGYTF.

This chain uses TRBV2 with TRBJ1-2, with 11 bases matching TRBD1. V lost 7 bases, J lost 6 bases, and 10 bases stayed unmatched. CDR3 size: 15 residues. CDR1 is SNHLY, CDR2 FYNNEI, per germline. As DNA, the CDR3 is TGTGCCAGCAATGACCGGGACAGGGGGTATAATGGCTACACCTTC. It specifies CASNDRDRGYNGYTF.